One and the same sample provided the 18 T cell receptor beta chains below, sequenced in a study of molecular identifiers for immune sequencing clone quantification. Via MiXCR, TCRdb re-called the PCR reads, giving one row per CDR3 protein. The sample has 50,000 to 70,000 distinct CDR3 sequences, around a sixth seen once. Material for sequencing was naive CD8+ T cells from blood, with Jurkat cell RNA spiked in. This sample's subset: FACS-sorted CD8+CD4-CCR7+CD45RA+ naive T cells. The receptors stem from a human donor in good health. Some libraries in this study had Jurkat cell RNA spiked in.

As concerns this clonotype: This could be a read error, since a much larger clone is one nucleotide away. J is TRBJ2-7 and V is TRBV10-1; TRBD1 agrees at 10 bases. CDR3 size: 16 residues. Germline V gives CDR1 WNHNN, CDR2 SYGVQD (reference sequence). Here the CDR3 DNA reads TGCGCCTGCAGTGGAACTCCGGGACAGGGGACCCACGAGCAGTACTTC. Its translation: CACSGTPGQGTHEQYF.

This clonotype was seen ten or more times. V and J are TRBV28 and TRBJ2-2; D remains ambiguous. CDR3 length: 16 amino acids. Trimming removed 5 bases from V and 3 bases from J, with 16 bases in between. The germline CDR1 and CDR2 sequences are MDHEN and SYDVKM. The CDR3 region is CASSQLYPSHTGELFF. DNA of the CDR3: TGTGCCAGCAGTCAACTCTACCCGAGTCACACCGGGGAGCTGTTTTTT.

The rearrangement links TRBV20-1 to TRBJ2-1; 14 bases fit TRBD2. The CDR3 has 16 amino acids. The V gene's germline CDR1 is DFQATT and CDR2 SNEGSKA (reference sequence). The V gene end was trimmed by 1 base and the J gene end by 1 base; junction bases not matched to a gene: 0. The CDR3 sequence is CSARGLAGGSYNEQFF. The CDR3, as DNA: TGCAGTGCTAGAGGACTAGCGGGAGGGTCCTACAATGAGCAGTTCTTC.

The chain is built from TRBV27 and TRBJ2-5; TRBD1 or TRBD2 may be the D gene (5 bases each). Germline V gene lookup returns CDR1 MNHEY and CDR2 SMNVEV (reference sequence). The CDR3 sequence is 14 residues long. V was shortened by 3 bases and J by 5 bases, with 13 bases between the two germline ends. CDR3 sequence reads: CASSFFLGDETQYF. Here the CDR3 DNA reads TGTGCCAGCAGTTTTTTCCTTGGGGACGAGACCCAGTACTTC.

This clonotype was detected only a few times. The chain combines TRBV19 with TRBJ2-7; D might be TRBD2 (6 bases). The germline CDR1 and CDR2 sequences are LNHDA and SQIVND (reference sequence). The CDR3 extends over 15 amino acids. Trimming removed 3 bases at V and 3 bases at J, with 15 bases between. In DNA form, the CDR3 reads TGTGCCAGTAGTATGGGAGGAAGAGGGGACTACGAGCAGTACTTC. This encodes CASSMGGRGDYEQYF.

This clonotype was recorded once. A read error may explain this, as a much larger clone is one base away. The rearrangement joins TRBV28 to TRBJ1-2; D is uncertain. Germline assignment: CDR1 MDHEN and CDR2 SYDVKM. Trimming took 11 bases from V and 1 from J, leaving 11 bases between them. The CDR3 totals 12 residues. The CDR3 reads CALRGYNYGYTF. The CDR3 DNA follows: TGTGCCCTCCGAGGATATAACTATGGCTACACCTTC.

By frequency in the sample, this clonotype is medium-sized (0.01 to 0.1%). The chain carries TRBV7-2 and TRBJ2-7, with 14 nucleotides matching TRBD2. The CDR3 totals 19 residues. The germline V gene encodes CDR1 SGHTA and CDR2 FQGNSA. V was clipped by 5 bases and J by 0 bases; unmatched bases: 12. The CDR3 DNA reads TGTGCCAGCAGCCTGGGCGGGGGACTAGCGGGAGTTAGCTCCTACGAGCAGTACTTC. It is translated as CASSLGGGLAGVSSYEQYF.

The chain is built from TRBV12-3 or TRBV12-4 and TRBJ2-7; weak D call: TRBD1 (6 bases). This CDR3 has 14 amino acids. Trimming shortened V by 0 bases and J by 3 bases, and 9 bases separated the two germline ends. CDR3: CASSLARTVYEQYV. CDR3 sequence (DNA): TGTGCCAGCAGTTTAGCCCGGACAGTCTACGAGCAGTACGTC.

Ten or more counts support this clonotype. V gene TRBV27 combines with J gene TRBJ2-7, with TRBD1 matching 9 bases. After removal of 5 bases from V and 7 bases from J, the junction contained 12 bases not matched to a gene. The CDR3 covers 15 residues. In germline, CDR1 is MNHEY, CDR2 SMNVEV (reference sequence). This CDR3 is CASSPLQGAPREQYF. As DNA, the CDR3 is TGTGCCAGCAGTCCGTTACAGGGGGCGCCTAGGGAGCAGTACTTC.

This clonotype was recorded at least ten times. The genes are TRBV9 and TRBJ2-5; the D is unclear. The V end lost 0 bases, the J end lost 1 base, and 7 bases lay between the germline ends. The CDR3 consists of 14 residues. Looked up from germline, CDR1 is SGDLS and CDR2 is YYNGEE. The CDR3: CASSVGTSQETQYF. The CDR3 coding sequence is TGTGCCAGCAGCGTAGGGACCTCCCAAGAGACCCAGTACTTC.

This chain joins TRBV19 and TRBJ1-1; no clear D. V was shortened by 7 bases and J by 1 base, with 16 bases between the two germline ends. Germline V gene sequence: CDR1 LNHDA, CDR2 SQIVND (reference sequence). CDR3 length: 15 residues. CDR3 coding DNA: TGTGCCAGTACCTTGACAAGGCGGGGGAACACTGAAGCTTTCTTT. Residues: CASTLTRRGNTEAFF.

This rearrangement joins TRBV12-5 to TRBJ2-7, with 7 nucleotides matching TRBD1. CDR3 size: 14 residues. Germline V gene sequence: CDR1 LGHNT, CDR2 FRNRAP. Trimming removed 7 bases from V and 0 bases from J; junction bases left unmatched: 6. Here the CDR3 DNA reads TGTGCTAGTGTCCTGACAGGGAGCTCCTACGAGCAGTACTTC. It specifies CASVLTGSSYEQYF.

V gene TRBV7-3 combines with J gene TRBJ2-5; D ambiguous. The germline V and J ends were trimmed by 3 bases and 1 base, with 9 bases remaining between them. The CDR3 length is 14 residues. Germline-derived CDR1 and CDR2 are SGHTA and FQGTGA. The CDR3 loop reads CASSLGSGQETQYF. The CDR3 DNA is TGTGCCAGCAGCTTGGGTTCGGGCCAAGAGACCCAGTACTTC.

This clonotype appeared many times. The V call is TRBV5-1, the J call TRBJ2-3, with D perhaps matching TRBD2 (5 bases). The length of the CDR3 is 15 residues. The germline V and J ends were trimmed by 4 bases and 6 bases, with 18 bases remaining between them. Germline V gives CDR1 SGHRS, CDR2 YFSETQ. CDR3 residues: CASSALAERLDTQYF. CDR3 coding DNA: TGCGCCAGCAGCGCGCTAGCTGAACGATTGGATACGCAGTATTTT.

The chain links TRBV19 to TRBJ2-1, with 7 bases fitting TRBD1. Per the germline V gene, CDR1 is LNHDA and CDR2 is SQIVND (reference sequence). With 5 bases clipped from V and 9 bases from J, the junction kept 7 bases outside the gene matches. This CDR3 is 13 amino acids long. The CDR3 sequence: CASSWIGGGEQFF. The CDR3 bases are TGTGCCAGTAGTTGGATAGGGGGCGGTGAGCAGTTCTTC.

This clonotype was counted at least ten times. This chain joins TRBV9 and TRBJ2-7, with D perhaps TRBD1 or TRBD2 (5 bases each). This CDR3 spans 16 amino acids. The V end lost 0 bases, the J end lost 2 bases, and 15 bases lay between the germline ends. Germline V gene lookup returns CDR1 SGDLS and CDR2 YYNGEE. CDR3 in DNA: TGTGCCAGCAGCGTAGCTGACGGGACGGGTGCCTACGAGCAGTACTTC. This encodes CASSVADGTGAYEQYF.

This clonotype ranks as medium-sized (0.01 to 0.1%). The chain couples TRBV28 to TRBJ2-3, with TRBD2 identical over 12 bases. CDR1 is MDHEN, CDR2 SYDVKM, per germline. The trim removed 9 bases at V and 3 bases at J, leaving 7 bases unmatched. The CDR3 is 15 amino acids. CDR3 sequence (DNA): TGTGCCAGTCAGGGACTAGCGGGTTCAACAGATACGCAGTATTTT. Translating gives CASQGLAGSTDTQYF.

Notes on this clonotype: A much bigger clone sits one base away, suggesting this may be a read error. V and J are TRBV27 and TRBJ2-1, with TRBD2 matching 8 bases. CDR1 is MNHEY, CDR2 SMNVEV, per germline (reference sequence). The CDR3 has 14 residues. The CDR3 loop reads CAGSRIAGFDEQFF. CDR3 sequence (DNA): TGTGCCGGCAGTCGGATAGCGGGGTTCGATGAGCAGTTCTTC.